Below, one T cell receptor (beta chain) is given with its context. This clonotype showed up many times. Its antigen is unknown. Base quality data are lacking; no much larger clone is found one base away. This entry belongs to a study of T cells in Graves' hyperthyroidism and ophthalmopathy (dated by TCRdb to about 2019). Notes on the research overall: Peripheral blood was sampled at the time of initial diagnosis, prior to any treatment. An independent validation cohort of 18 to 20 hyperthyroidism patients and about 16 patients who later progressed to ophthalmopathy tested prospective prediction of ophthalmopathy. The paper describes TCR Vbeta CDR3 sequencing of 140 or so peripheral blood samples, made up of around 41 ophthalmopathy patients, some 80 hyperthyroidism patients and 17 progressor patients. TCR V-J signatures able to tell the groups apart were searched for in a discovery cohort of approximately 95 patients, of whom more than 40 had Graves' ophthalmopathy and roughly 59 had stable Graves' hyperthyroidism. Following sampling, methimazole starting at 30 mg daily was given to hyperthyroidism patients, and high-dose intravenous methylprednisolone was given to ophthalmopathy patients. The study also compared thyroid tissue and blood T-cell repertoires from 6 or 7 Graves' hyperthyroidism patients. The approximately 97 discovery patients were randomly divided into training and test sets at a 7:3 ratio.

Ophthalmopathy patients had moderately to severely active disease, Clinical Activity Score of at least 3, NOSPECS grade of at least 4, and duration under 3 months. Exclusion was applied to patients with uncontrolled infections, other autoimmune diseases, pregnancy or lactation. Diagnoses relied on clinical symptoms, serum thyroxine and TRAb, thyroid ultrasound and orbital computed tomography. PBMCs were separated from over 9 ml of fresh peripheral blood using Ficoll-Paque density gradient centrifugation. Total RNA was extracted using Trizol reagent, and RNA quality was assessed on an Agilent 2100 Bioanalyzer. The TCR beta CDR3 regions were amplified from RNA transcripts. A first-round RT-PCR of the TCR CDR3 used the HTBI primer set with the Qiagen OneStep RT-PCR kit. Libraries were constructed in a second round of multiplex PCR, after which size selection and purification were performed. Libraries were sequenced paired-end with 100 bp reads on an Illumina HiSeq2000. The source study handled its data this way. Raw data were processed with SOAPnuke, discarding reads with adapters, uncalled bases, mean Phred below 15, or no exact constant-primer or identifier match. COPE v1.2.5 was used to merge high-quality paired reads, and clonotypes were defined as unique nucleotide sequences. Clonotypes were aligned to IMGT TRBV, TRBD and TRBJ reference segments using MiTCR v1.1. Analysis was restricted to V-J combinations with a frequency above 0.0001, which covered roughly 99% of repertoires. A TCS score was defined as the ratio between F50 (clonal expansion) and ExV (chaos), using BLOSUM62-based TCRdist between CDR3 peptides within each V-J. Welch's t-statistics and random forest reduced roughly 540 V-J features to 13, which were used in a naive Bayes classifier (R e1071). TCRdb reanalyzed the raw reads on its own, using fastp at Q25 for trimming and MiXCR for clone calling, and kept in-frame beta chains. Rows with a matching CDR3 protein are joined into one entry that keeps the most common DNA and genes. What appears here as the V and J calls and clone size reflects TCRdb's work, not the paper's. Present in this sample are over 500,000 distinct CDR3 sequences, about 15% of which were seen just once. The top ten constitute about 31% of the sample.

CDR1 SGHTA and CDR2 FQGNSA are derived from the germline V gene. V sheds 5 bases and J sheds 6 bases, leaving 17 bases between their ends. The CDR3 has 14 amino acids, counting the end cysteine and phenylalanine. Only CDR3 DNA remains: 42 bases, in frame from the first base. The research as a whole found: Most expanded thyroid clonotypes (frequency above 0.001) were also detected in blood, a finding suggesting that blood repertoires may reflect thyroid immune responses. A model built on a 13 V-J signature distinguished ophthalmopathy from stable hyperthyroidism, reaching over 85% sensitivity and 81.08% specificity in cross-validation and 80%/75% in testing. No statistical method was used to set the sample size in advance, and investigators knew the group allocation. In validation, progression to ophthalmopathy was predicted by the model with 55% to 71% sensitivity and 72% to 85% specificity, a median of around 6.5 months before onset.

Here the chain combines TRBV7-2 and TRBJ2-7; TRBD1 is perhaps the D gene, given 8 matching bases. Sequencing was done on a sample of blood. The sequence came from a woman in her 30s with Graves' ophthalmopathy. Read as DNA, the sequence is TGTGCCAGCAGCCTCGGACAGGGCGGGGGCGAGCAGTACTTC. The encoded protein is CASSLGQGGGEQYF.